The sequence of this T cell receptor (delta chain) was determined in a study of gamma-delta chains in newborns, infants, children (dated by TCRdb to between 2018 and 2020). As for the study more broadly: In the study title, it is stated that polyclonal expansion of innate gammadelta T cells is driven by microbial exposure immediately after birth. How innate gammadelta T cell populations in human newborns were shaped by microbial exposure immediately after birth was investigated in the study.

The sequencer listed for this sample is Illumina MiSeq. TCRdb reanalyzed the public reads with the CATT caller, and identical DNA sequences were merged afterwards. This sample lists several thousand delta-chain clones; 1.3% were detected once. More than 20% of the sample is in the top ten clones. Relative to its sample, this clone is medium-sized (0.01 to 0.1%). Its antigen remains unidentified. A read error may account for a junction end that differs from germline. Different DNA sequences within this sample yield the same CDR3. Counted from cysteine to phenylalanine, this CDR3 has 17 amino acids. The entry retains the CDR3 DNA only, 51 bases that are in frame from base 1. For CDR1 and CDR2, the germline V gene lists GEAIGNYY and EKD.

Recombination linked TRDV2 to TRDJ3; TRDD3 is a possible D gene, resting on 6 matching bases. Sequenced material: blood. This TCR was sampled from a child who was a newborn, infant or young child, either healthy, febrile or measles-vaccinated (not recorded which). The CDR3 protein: CACDEEWVSWGTRQMFF. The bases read TGTGCCTGTGACGAAGAATGGGTCTCCTGGGGCACCCGACAGATGTTTTTC.